This is a list of T cell receptor beta chains from one sample in a study of CD8 T cells in Susac syndrome. TCRdb used MiXCR to reprocess the immunoSEQ multiplex PCR reads, holding one entry per CDR3 protein. Of about 190,000 distinct CDR3 sequences listed, almost 96% were seen once; the top ten hold around 0.096%. Material for sequencing was CD4+ T cells from PBMCs. These receptors were taken from a human donor with Susac syndrome. CDR3s include the opening cysteine and the closing phenylalanine or tryptophan. The D gene is left open where the match is weak. The size field is filled for only some rows; it gives once, few, many or a size class.

j_call v_call d_call clone_size cdr3_nt cdr3_aa
TRBJ1-5 TRBV24-1 NA NA TGTGCCCCCGACCCGGAGGGCCCGGGCAATCAGCCCCAGCATTTT CAPDPEGPGNQPQHF
TRBJ2-1 TRBV4-1 NA NA TGCGCCAGCAGCCAAGATCCTGACAGGATTTCCAATGAGCAGTTCTTC CASSQDPDRISNEQFF
TRBJ2-5 TRBV2 NA NA TGTGCCAGCAGTGGGGTGCTCCAAGAGACCCAGTACTTC CASSGVLQETQYF
TRBJ2-1 TRBV20-1 TRBD1 NA TGCAGTGCTAGAGATAAGGGACAGGCGACTGAGCAGTTCTTC CSARDKGQATEQFF
TRBJ2-5 TRBV7-2 NA NA TGTGCCAGCAGCTTAAGTTGGGCCCGAGAGACCCAGTACTTC CASSLSWARETQYF
TRBJ2-2 TRBV7-3 NA NA TGTGCCAGCAGCCAAACGAACACCGGGGAGCTGTTTTTT CASSQTNTGELFF
TRBJ2-4 TRBV6-1 TRBD2 NA TGTGCCAGCAGCCCCTTGTCGGGACTAGCGGAGGCCAAAAACATTCAGTACTTC CASSPLSGLAEAKNIQYF
TRBJ2-1 TRBV25-1 NA NA TGTGCCAGCAGGGCCAGGGCGCATAGTGAGCAGTTCTTC CASRARAHSEQFF
TRBJ2-7 TRBV7-2 NA NA TGTGCCAGCAGCTCCCCTTTCCCTACCCTCGACAGGAGCTCCTACGAGCAGTACTTC CASSSPFPTLDRSSYEQYF
TRBJ1-4 TRBV7-2 NA NA TGTGCCAGCAGCTTCCAGGGCGGTGGTGAAAAACTGTTTTTT CASSFQGGGEKLFF
TRBJ2-3 TRBV5-4 NA NA TGTGCCAGCAGCTTGGTTCGGAGGACAGATACGCAGTATTTT CASSLVRRTDTQYF
TRBJ2-3 TRBV29-1 NA once TGCAGCGCTGAGGGACTTGCAGATACGCAGTATTTT CSAEGLADTQYF
TRBJ2-7 TRBV30 NA NA TGTGCCTGGAGTCCGTACAGGGAGGGCGAGCAGTACTTC CAWSPYREGEQYF